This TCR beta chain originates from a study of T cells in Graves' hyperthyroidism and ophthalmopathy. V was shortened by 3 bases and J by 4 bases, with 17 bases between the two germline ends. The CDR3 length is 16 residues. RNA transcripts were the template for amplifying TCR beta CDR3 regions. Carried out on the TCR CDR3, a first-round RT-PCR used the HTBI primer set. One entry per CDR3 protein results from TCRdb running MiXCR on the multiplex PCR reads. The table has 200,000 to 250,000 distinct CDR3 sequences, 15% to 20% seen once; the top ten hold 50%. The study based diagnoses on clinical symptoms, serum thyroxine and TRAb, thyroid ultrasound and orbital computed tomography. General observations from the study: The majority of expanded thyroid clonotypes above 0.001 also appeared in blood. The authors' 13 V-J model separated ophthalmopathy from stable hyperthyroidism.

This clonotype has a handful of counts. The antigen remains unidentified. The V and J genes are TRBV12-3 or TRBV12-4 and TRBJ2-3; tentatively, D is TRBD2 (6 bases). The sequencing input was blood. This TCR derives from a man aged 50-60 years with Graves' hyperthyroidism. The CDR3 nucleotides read TGTGCCAGCAGTTTTTTCCGGGAGTCAATCGCAGATACGCAGTATTTT. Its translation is CASSFFRESIADTQYF.